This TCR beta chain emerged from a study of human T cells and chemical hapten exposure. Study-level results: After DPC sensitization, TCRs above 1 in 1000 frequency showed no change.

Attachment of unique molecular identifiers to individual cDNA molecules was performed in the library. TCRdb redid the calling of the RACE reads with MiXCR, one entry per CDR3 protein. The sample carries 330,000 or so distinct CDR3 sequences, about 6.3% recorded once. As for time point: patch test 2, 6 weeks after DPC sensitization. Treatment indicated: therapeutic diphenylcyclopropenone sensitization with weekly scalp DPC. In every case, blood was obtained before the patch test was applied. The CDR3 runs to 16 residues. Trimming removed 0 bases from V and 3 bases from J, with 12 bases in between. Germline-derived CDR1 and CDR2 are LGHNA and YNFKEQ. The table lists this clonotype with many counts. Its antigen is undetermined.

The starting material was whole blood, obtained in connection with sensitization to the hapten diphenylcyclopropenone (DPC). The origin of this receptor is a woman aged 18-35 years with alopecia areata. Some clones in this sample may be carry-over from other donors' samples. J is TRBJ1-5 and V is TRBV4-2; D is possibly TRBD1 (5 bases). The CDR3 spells CASSQDRRGPNQPQHF. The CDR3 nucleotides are TGTGCCAGCAGCCAAGATAGAAGGGGCCCCAATCAGCCCCAGCATTTT.